This T cell receptor beta chain was captured by sequencing in a study of cytomegalovirus exposure and HLA in healthy donors (dated by TCRdb to 2016 to 2017). With respect to the entire study: According to a later analysis, one platform produced both the roughly 130 validation repertoires and the 666 repertoires of the first cohort. The study was designed to test whether signatures of past pathogen exposure could be identified by cataloging public T cell receptors. Besides the first cohort of roughly 640 subjects, a separate validation cohort made up of over 95 different subjects was used. To predict cytomegalovirus infection status, the study brought together high-throughput TCR immunosequencing, statistical association of individual TCRs with disease status, and machine learning.

Summary of the overall study and its limitations: Across donors, most TCR sequences were observed very rarely, whereas some public TCRs were present in many individuals. The study gave a list of about 170 TCR beta chains associated with cytomegalovirus. A later analysis had no HLA typing for the validation cohort, so co-occurrence there was scored across all 110 or so repertoires. Cytomegalovirus status was reported to be diagnosed by the classifier with high specificity and sensitivity in both the original and validation cohorts. In a later analysis, TCRs clustered in the first cohort were found to also tend to co-occur in the 110 or so validation repertoires, with roughly 93% of cluster scores above 0. According to the authors, the approach could potentially be generalized to other disease states and immunological phenotypes. In vitro tests confirmed that a few of the cytomegalovirus-associated TCR beta chains recognize cytomegalovirus antigens.

Receptor amplification or capture employed the immunoSEQ multiplex PCR assay. The paper's data handling went like this. A statistical classification framework was built for diagnosing cytomegalovirus status from the catalog of TCR beta chain sequences. TCRdb took this table from immuneACCESS and kept in-frame rearrangements with V and J called. Such tables lack part of the clones; where checked against another copy, unresolved V genes explain under half of the gap, and the rest is unexplained. The D gene and trimming were derived from the DNA, and the V and J assignments and clone size from that table. This sample lists roughly 130,000 clones; roughly 90% were detected once. The ten largest make up roughly 1.4% of the sample. To note about this clone: Its antigen is unknown. No clone much larger than this one lies a single base away; base qualities are absent.

Cut back by 4 bases and 1 base, the V and J ends lie 16 bases apart. The CDR3 runs 16 residues from the cysteine to the phenylalanine. Only CDR3 DNA remains: 48 bases, in frame from the first base. CDR1 MNHEY and CDR2 SMNVEV are derived from the germline V gene (reference sequence). The donors belonged to the validation cohort of about 120 subjects, which was separate from the roughly 680-subject first cohort. The sequence links TRBV27 to TRBJ1-1; TRBD1 is possibly the D segment (6 matching bases). Sequenced material: PBMCs. The clonotype was recovered from a man aged 25-45 years in good health and CMV-seronegative. CDR3 loop: CASSSGRRDKNTEAFF. The nucleotide sequence is given as TGTGCCAGCAGTTCAGGCCGCCGGGACAAGAACACTGAAGCTTTCTTT.